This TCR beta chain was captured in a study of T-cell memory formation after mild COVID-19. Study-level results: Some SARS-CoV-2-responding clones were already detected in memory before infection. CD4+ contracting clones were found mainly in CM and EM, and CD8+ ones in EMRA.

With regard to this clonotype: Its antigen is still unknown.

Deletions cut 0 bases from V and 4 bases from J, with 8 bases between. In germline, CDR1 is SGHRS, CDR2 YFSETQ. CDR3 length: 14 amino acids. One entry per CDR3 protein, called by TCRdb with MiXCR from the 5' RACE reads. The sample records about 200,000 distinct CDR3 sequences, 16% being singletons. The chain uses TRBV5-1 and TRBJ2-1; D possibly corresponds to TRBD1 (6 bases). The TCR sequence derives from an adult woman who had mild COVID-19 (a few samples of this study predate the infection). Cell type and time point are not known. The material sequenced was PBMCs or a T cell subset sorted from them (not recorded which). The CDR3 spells CASSLEGVYNEQFF. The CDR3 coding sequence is TGCGCCAGCAGCTTGGAGGGGGTGTACAATGAGCAGTTCTTC.